This TCR beta chain was sequenced for a study of blood T cell repertoires in COVID-19. Germline V CDR1 and CDR2: MNHEY, SVGEGT. CDR3 length: 15 residues. Losses at the gene ends were 0 bases for V and 3 bases for J; bases not matched to a gene: 5. Assay: immunoSEQ multiplex PCR; the TCRdb copy retains only in-frame clones and omits some. This sample has 150,000 to 200,000 clones; approximately 85% occur once, and the top ten carry roughly 9.2%. This clonotype was obtained from an elderly woman with acute or convalescent COVID-19. Sample: peripheral blood. This sequence joins TRBV6-2 or TRBV6-3 and TRBJ2-7; 7 bases are shared with TRBD1. CDR3 DNA sequence: TGTGCCAGCAGTTACTCGATGGCAGGGGGCTACGAGCAGTACTTC. This sequence encodes CASSYSMAGGYEQYF.